This T cell receptor beta chain was recovered during a study of blood T cell repertoires in COVID-19. The germline CDR1 and CDR2 sequences are SGHDN and FVKESK. The CDR3 is 13 residues long. Trimming shortened V by 5 bases and J by 3 bases, and 7 bases separated the two germline ends. Sequencing used immunoSEQ multiplex PCR; TCRdb keeps in-frame clones, though not all of them. The table lists under 300,000 clones, about 88% of them singletons, with under 9% in the top ten. What was sequenced was peripheral blood. This chain connects TRBV14 to TRBJ2-2; no definite D call. This sequence was found in a woman between 70 and 85 years old with active or convalescent COVID-19. CDR3 nucleotides: TGTGCCAGCAGCTTTCGGTACACCGGGGAGCTGTTTTTT. It translates to CASSFRYTGELFF.